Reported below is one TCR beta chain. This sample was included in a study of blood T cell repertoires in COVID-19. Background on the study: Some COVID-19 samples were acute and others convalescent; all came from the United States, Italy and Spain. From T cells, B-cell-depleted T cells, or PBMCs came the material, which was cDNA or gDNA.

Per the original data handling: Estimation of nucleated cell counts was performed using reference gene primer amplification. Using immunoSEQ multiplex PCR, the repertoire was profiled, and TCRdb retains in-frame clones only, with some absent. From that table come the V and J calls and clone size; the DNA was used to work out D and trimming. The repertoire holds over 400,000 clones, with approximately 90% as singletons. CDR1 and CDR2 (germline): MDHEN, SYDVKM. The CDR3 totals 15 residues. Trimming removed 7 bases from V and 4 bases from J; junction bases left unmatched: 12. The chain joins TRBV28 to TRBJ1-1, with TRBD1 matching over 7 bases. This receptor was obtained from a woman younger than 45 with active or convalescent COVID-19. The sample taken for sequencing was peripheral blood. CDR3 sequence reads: CASTDTGASGTEAFF. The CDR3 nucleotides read TGTGCCAGCACCGATACAGGGGCCTCGGGCACTGAAGCTTTCTTT.